A few counts support the clone carrying this TCR beta chain. Antigen: not known. The sample comes from a study of T cells after yellow fever vaccination. The overall study: With SMART-Seq v4 Ultra Low Input, the fractions containing low cell numbers were prepared. Study-level points and caveats: High-abundance clonotypes from the bulk population could contaminate FACS-sorted repertoires. Only a minor proportion of clonotypes was detected across both CD4 and CD8 compartments. Weaker in magnitude, the secondary response showed a faster peak on day 5 versus 15.

The germline CDR1 and CDR2 sequences are SEHNR and FQNEAQ (reference sequence). The CDR3 consists of 15 residues. Trimming at V came to 6 bases and at J to 1 base, leaving 4 bases not matched to a gene. TCRdb ran MiXCR on the 5' RACE reads and lists one entry per CDR3 protein. Of around 400,000 distinct CDR3 sequences listed, around 10% are singletons. The rearrangement joins TRBV7-9 to TRBJ2-2, with TRBD2 matching over 8 bases. The receptor was derived from a man in his late teens or twenties who received the YFV17D yellow fever vaccine. Sequenced material: PBMCs, taken on the day of the first yellow fever vaccination. This CDR3 is CASRSSGGNTGELFF. The DNA for the CDR3 is TGTGCCAGCAGATCAAGCGGGGGGAACACCGGGGAGCTGTTTTTT.